These T cell receptor beta chains were read from a single sample in a study of early T cells in non-severe SARS-CoV-2 infection. TCRdb re-derived calls from the 5' RACE reads in MiXCR, one entry per CDR3 protein. The sample includes around 60,000 distinct CDR3 sequences, around 18% of them seen just once. The sample was whole blood, taken at baseline. The receptors here all came from an adult who was a healthcare worker with PCR-confirmed SARS-CoV-2 infection or an uninfected control (not recorded which). The CDR3 runs from the conserved cysteine through the conserved F or W. D genes are given only for firm matches. Expanded clones are given a class, and other clones once, few, many or no size at all.

TRBJ2-4 | few | NA | 17 | TRBV18 | CASSPPGFASAKNIQYF | TGTGCCAGCTCACCACCGGGTTTTGCGAGCGCCAAAAACATTCAGTACTTC
TRBJ2-3 | many | NA | 15 | TRBV20-1 | CSARDASGPTDTQYF | TGCAGTGCTAGAGATGCGAGTGGGCCCACAGATACGCAGTATTTT
TRBJ2-5 | NA | TRBD1 | 15 | TRBV5-5 | CASSLEIRGRETQYF | TGTGCCAGCAGCTTGGAGATTAGGGGGCGAGAGACCCAGTACTTC
TRBJ2-7 | NA | NA | 14 | TRBV7-9 | CASSLAEGLGEQYF | TGTGCCAGCAGCTTAGCGGAGGGTCTGGGAGAGCAGTACTTC
TRBJ2-7 | few | NA | 17 | TRBV7-9 | CASSSKGSGTDVYEQYF | TGTGCCAGCAGCTCAAAGGGATCGGGGACGGATGTTTACGAGCAGTACTTC
TRBJ2-5 | NA | NA | 15 | TRBV14 | CASSQAQEYQETQYF | TGTGCCAGCAGCCAAGCTCAGGAGTACCAAGAGACCCAGTACTTC
TRBJ1-2 | medium-sized | NA | 12 | TRBV30 | CAWSVQGYGYTF | TGTGCCTGGAGTGTCCAGGGCTATGGCTACACCTTC
TRBJ2-1 | NA | NA | 11 | TRBV20-1 | CSASKGQEQFF | TGCAGTGCTAGTAAGGGGCAAGAGCAGTTCTTC
TRBJ2-1 | NA | TRBD1 | 15 | TRBV6-2/TRBV6-3 | CASSSHRGQLNEQFF | TGTGCCAGCAGTTCTCACAGGGGGCAATTGAATGAGCAGTTCTTC
TRBJ2-7 | few | TRBD2 | 14 | TRBV7-2 | CASSPTLTGGEQYF | TGTGCCAGCAGTCCTACTCTCACGGGAGGCGAGCAGTACTTC
TRBJ2-7 | few | TRBD1 | 14 | TRBV7-8 | CASSLRQGGHEQYF | TGTGCCAGCAGCTTACGACAGGGGGGCCACGAGCAGTACTTC
TRBJ2-1 | NA | TRBD2 | 15 | TRBV4-2 | CASSQGGLEYGEQFF | TGTGCCAGCAGCCAAGGGGGACTAGAGTATGGTGAGCAGTTCTTC
TRBJ2-1 | NA | NA | 17 | TRBV4-3 | CASSQEVARSSYNEQFF | TGCGCCAGCAGCCAAGAGGTAGCGCGAAGCTCCTACAATGAGCAGTTCTTC
TRBJ2-3 | NA | NA | 15 | TRBV27 | CASRVRGLSTDTQYF | TGTGCCAGCCGAGTCAGGGGCCTTAGCACAGATACGCAGTATTTT
TRBJ2-2 | NA | NA | 14 | TRBV9 | CASSATDWTGELFF | TGTGCCAGCAGCGCCACAGACTGGACCGGGGAGCTGTTTTTT
TRBJ2-6 | NA | TRBD1 | 16 | TRBV19 | CASSIAGGSGANVLTF | TGTGCCAGTAGTATAGCAGGGGGCTCTGGGGCCAACGTCCTGACTTTC
TRBJ1-6 | few | NA | 13 | TRBV6-5 | CASRRDLNSPLHF | TGTGCCAGCAGAAGGGACCTAAATTCACCCCTCCACTTT
TRBJ2-7 | NA | TRBD2 | 17 | TRBV7-6 | CASSSGGLAGEGYEQYF | TGTGCCAGCAGCTCCGGGGGACTAGCGGGAGAGGGGTACGAGCAGTACTTC
TRBJ2-1 | NA | TRBD2 | 16 | TRBV7-8 | CASSAYLAGAANEQFF | TGTGCCAGCAGCGCATATCTAGCGGGAGCGGCGAATGAGCAGTTCTTC
TRBJ2-2 | few | NA | 17 | TRBV7-9 | CASSLAGRLENTGELFF | TGTGCCAGCAGCTTAGCCGGACGGTTGGAGAACACCGGGGAGCTGTTTTTT
TRBJ1-5 | few | TRBD1 | 15 | TRBV7-9 | CASSLGRGGDQPQHF | TGTGCCAGCAGCTTAGGCAGGGGGGGAGATCAGCCCCAGCATTTT
TRBJ2-2 | few | NA | 17 | TRBV4-2 | CASSQDRRRDSTGELFF | TGTGCCAGCAGCCAAGATCGCCGGCGTGACTCCACCGGGGAGCTGTTTTTT
TRBJ2-7 | many | TRBD1 | 16 | TRBV7-4 | CASSLGMRTGVYEQYF | TGTGCCAGCAGCCTTGGGATGAGGACAGGGGTGTACGAGCAGTACTTC
TRBJ2-1 | few | TRBD2 | 19 | TRBV7-2 | CASRFTSGLFSSTYAEQFF | TGTGCCAGCAGGTTTACTAGCGGCCTATTTTCTTCGACCTACGCTGAGCAGTTCTTC
TRBJ2-5 | NA | NA | 14 | TRBV12-3/TRBV12-4 | CASSFGPNQETQYF | TGTGCCAGCAGTTTCGGACCGAACCAAGAGACCCAGTACTTC
TRBJ2-7 | few | TRBD2 | 16 | TRBV7-9 | CASSLRIGLAASEQYF | TGTGCCAGCAGCTTAAGAATAGGTCTAGCGGCCTCCGAGCAGTACTTC
TRBJ2-7 | few | NA | 13 | TRBV7-2 | CASSLFTGIEQYF | TGTGCCAGCAGCTTATTCACAGGCATCGAGCAGTACTTC
TRBJ2-5 | few | TRBD2 | 15 | TRBV27 | CASSLGGGAGETQYF | TGTGCCAGCAGTTTAGGCGGGGGGGCCGGAGAGACCCAGTACTTC
TRBJ2-7 | few | TRBD1 | 15 | TRBV7-6 | CASSTSGQGVGEQYF | TGTGCCAGCAGCACATCCGGACAGGGGGTTGGCGAGCAGTACTTC
TRBJ2-7 | few | NA | 13 | TRBV20-1 | CSASKGDYYEQYF | TGCAGTGCTAGTAAAGGGGATTACTACGAGCAGTACTTC
TRBJ2-1 | NA | TRBD1 | 15 | TRBV9 | CASSYGQGKTNEQFF | TGTGCCAGCAGCTACGGACAGGGGAAAACAAATGAGCAGTTCTTC
TRBJ2-5 | medium-sized | NA | 15 | TRBV27 | CASSRYSADGETQYF | TGTGCCAGCAGTCGCTATAGCGCTGATGGGGAGACCCAGTACTTC
TRBJ1-2 | NA | NA | 13 | TRBV30 | CAWKPGNNYGYTF | TGTGCCTGGAAGCCGGGGAATAACTATGGCTACACCTTC
TRBJ1-2 | few | NA | 12 | TRBV12-3/TRBV12-4 | CASSVQGYGYTF | TGTGCCAGCAGTGTGCAGGGATATGGCTACACCTTC
TRBJ1-1 | NA | NA | 14 | TRBV6-5 | CASSYEGSRTEAFF | TGTGCCAGCAGTTACGAGGGATCGAGGACTGAAGCTTTCTTT
TRBJ2-1 | few | NA | 14 | TRBV9 | CASSVATRAAEQFF | TGTGCCAGCAGCGTAGCTACGCGAGCGGCTGAGCAGTTCTTC
TRBJ2-5 | NA | TRBD1 | 12 | TRBV5-6 | CASGQDQETQYF | TGTGCCAGTGGACAGGACCAAGAGACCCAGTACTTC
TRBJ2-7 | many | TRBD1 | 14 | TRBV20-1 | CSALSRGQGYEQYF | TGCAGTGCTCTTTCGCGGGGACAGGGCTACGAGCAGTACTTC
TRBJ1-2 | once | TRBD1 | 14 | TRBV7-2 | CASSPGTGVHGYTF | TGTGCCAGCAGCCCCGGGACAGGGGTACATGGCTACACCTTC
TRBJ2-2 | few | TRBD2 | 15 | TRBV20-1 | CSASTSGRLGGELFF | TGCAGTGCTAGTACCAGCGGGAGACTCGGAGGGGAGCTGTTTTTT
TRBJ1-1 | NA | NA | 11 | TRBV30 | CAWSRATEAFF | TGTGCCTGGTCCCGGGCGACTGAAGCTTTCTTT
TRBJ2-5 | few | NA | 13 | TRBV3-1 | CASSQGQLKTQYF | TGTGCCAGCAGCCAAGGGCAGCTAAAGACCCAGTACTTC
TRBJ1-2 | NA | NA | 14 | TRBV19 | CASSQPGTNYGYTF | TGTGCCAGTAGCCAACCCGGGACGAACTATGGCTACACCTTC
TRBJ2-5 | NA | NA | 16 | TRBV6-5 | CASSHPGRRYQETQYF | TGTGCCAGCAGCCATCCGGGCCGAAGGTACCAAGAGACCCAGTACTTC
TRBJ1-1 | few | NA | 13 | TRBV10-1 | CASKVSLNTEAFF | TGCGCCAGCAAGGTTTCCCTGAACACTGAAGCTTTCTTT
TRBJ1-6 | NA | NA | 14 | TRBV5-1 | CASSLASENSPLHF | TGCGCCAGCAGCTTGGCGTCAGAAAATTCACCCCTCCACTTT
TRBJ2-7 | NA | TRBD2 | 15 | TRBV7-2 | CASSSINSGRYEQYF | TGTGCCAGCAGCTCAATCAATAGCGGGAGGTACGAGCAGTACTTC
TRBJ1-1 | few | NA | 13 | TRBV20-1 | CSARKGVNTEAFF | TGCAGTGCTAGAAAAGGCGTGAACACTGAAGCTTTCTTT
TRBJ2-7 | NA | TRBD2 | 14 | TRBV9 | CASSFGLAGYEQYF | TGTGCCAGCAGCTTCGGACTAGCGGGCTACGAGCAGTACTTC